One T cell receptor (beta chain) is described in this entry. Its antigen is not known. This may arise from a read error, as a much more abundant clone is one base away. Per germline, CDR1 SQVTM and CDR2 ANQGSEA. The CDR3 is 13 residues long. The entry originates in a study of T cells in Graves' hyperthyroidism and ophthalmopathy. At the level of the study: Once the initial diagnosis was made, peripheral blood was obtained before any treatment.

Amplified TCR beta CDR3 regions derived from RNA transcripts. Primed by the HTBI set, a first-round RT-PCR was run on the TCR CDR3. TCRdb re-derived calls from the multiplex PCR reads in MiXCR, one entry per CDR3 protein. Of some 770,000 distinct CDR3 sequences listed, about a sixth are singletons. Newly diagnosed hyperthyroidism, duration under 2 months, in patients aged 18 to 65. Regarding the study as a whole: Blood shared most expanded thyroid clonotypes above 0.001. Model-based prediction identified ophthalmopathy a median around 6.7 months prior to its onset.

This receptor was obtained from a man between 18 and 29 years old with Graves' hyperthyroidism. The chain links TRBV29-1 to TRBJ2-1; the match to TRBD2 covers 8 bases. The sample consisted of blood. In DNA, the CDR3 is TGCAGCGTCACCGGGACTAGTTACAATGAGCGGTTCTTC. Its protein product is CSVTGTSYNERFF.